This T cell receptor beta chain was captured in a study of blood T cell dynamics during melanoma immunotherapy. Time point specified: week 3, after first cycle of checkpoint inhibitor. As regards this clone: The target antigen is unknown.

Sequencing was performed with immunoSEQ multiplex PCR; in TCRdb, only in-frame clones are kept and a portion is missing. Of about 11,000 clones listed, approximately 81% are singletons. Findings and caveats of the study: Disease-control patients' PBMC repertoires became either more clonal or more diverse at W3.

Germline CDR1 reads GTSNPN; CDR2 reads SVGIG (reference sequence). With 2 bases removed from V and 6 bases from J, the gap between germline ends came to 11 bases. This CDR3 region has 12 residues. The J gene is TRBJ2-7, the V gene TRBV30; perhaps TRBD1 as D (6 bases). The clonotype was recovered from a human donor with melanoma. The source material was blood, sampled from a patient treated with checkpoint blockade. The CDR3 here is CAWSLQGTEQYF. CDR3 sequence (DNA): TGTGCCTGGAGTCTGCAGGGGACCGAGCAGTACTTC.